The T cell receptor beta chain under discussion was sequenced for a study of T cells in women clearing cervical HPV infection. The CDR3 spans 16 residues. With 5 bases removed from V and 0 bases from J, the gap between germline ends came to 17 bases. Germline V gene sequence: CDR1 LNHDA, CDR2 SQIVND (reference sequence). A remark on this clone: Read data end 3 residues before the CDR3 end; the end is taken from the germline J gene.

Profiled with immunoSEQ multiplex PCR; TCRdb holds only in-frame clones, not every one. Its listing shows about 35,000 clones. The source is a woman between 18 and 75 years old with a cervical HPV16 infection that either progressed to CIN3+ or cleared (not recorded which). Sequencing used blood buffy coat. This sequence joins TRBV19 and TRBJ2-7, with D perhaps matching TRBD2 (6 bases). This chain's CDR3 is CASSPSRGSNSYEQYF. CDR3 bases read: TGTGCCAGTAGTCCCTCTCGGGGGAGCAACTCCTACGAG.